These 32 T cell receptor beta chains share one sample of origin, sequenced in a study of T cells in Graves' hyperthyroidism and ophthalmopathy. Amplified TCR beta CDR3 regions came from RNA transcripts. HTBI primers were the set used in a first-round RT-PCR of the TCR CDR3. Via MiXCR, TCRdb re-called the multiplex PCR reads, giving one row per CDR3 protein. The sample consists of 500,000 to 600,000 distinct CDR3 sequences, around 45% of them appearing once. Sequenced input: peripheral blood or thyroid tissue (not recorded which). These receptors all come from a woman younger than 30 with Graves' hyperthyroidism.

There are many counts of this clonotype. CDR3: CASSFQNEQYF. The CDR3 region has the DNA TGTGCCAGCAGTTTTCAGAACGAGCAGTACTTC. The chain has TRBV12-3 or TRBV12-4 and TRBJ2-7; no definite D call. Trimming removed 3 bases at V and 5 bases at J, with 5 bases between. This CDR3 contains 11 residues.

This clonotype has ten or more counts. The V and J genes are TRBV27 and TRBJ1-5; possible D gene TRBD1, 6 bases. V was shortened by 5 bases and J by 2 bases, with 13 bases between the two germline ends. CDR1 MNHEY and CDR2 SMNVEV come from the germline V gene (reference sequence). The length of the CDR3 is 15 residues. Here the CDR3 reads CASSTGFGGNQPQHF. The CDR3 DNA follows: TGTGCCAGCAGTACAGGGTTTGGAGGCAATCAGCCCCAGCATTTT.

The V call is TRBV20-1, the J call TRBJ1-1, with 10 bases fitting TRBD1. CDR3 length equals 13 residues. Germline loops: CDR1 DFQATT, CDR2 SNEGSKA (reference sequence). The V segment lost 6 bases and the J segment 7 bases; nucleotides outside the gene matches: 8. For the CDR3, the DNA is TGCAGTGCCCCCAGGGACAGGGGTAATGAAGCTTTCTTT. Amino acids: CSAPRDRGNEAFF.

This clonotype was observed at least ten times. The chain couples TRBV13 to TRBJ2-2; TRBD2 matches at 15 bases. J lost 5 bases, V lost 5 bases, and 9 bases had no gene match. Germline CDR1 is PRHDT and CDR2 is FYEKMQ (reference sequence). The CDR3 is made up of 18 amino acids. The DNA for the CDR3 is TGTGCCAGCAGCGGACTAGCGGGAGGGCCCCAGGGTACCGGGGAGCTGTTTTTT. Encoded protein: CASSGLAGGPQGTGELFF.

CDR3 sequence reads: CATSRGGVDQPQHF. The CDR3 DNA reads TGTGCCACCAGCAGAGGAGGGGTCGATCAGCCCCAGCATTTT. The chain uses TRBV15 and TRBJ1-5, with D possibly matching TRBD1 (5 bases). The CDR3 extends over 14 amino acids. With 1 base removed from V and 5 bases from J, the gap between germline ends came to 9 bases. The germline gives CDR1 LNHNV, CDR2 YYDKDF (reference sequence).

This clonotype was recorded many times. This chain links TRBV7-6 with TRBJ2-2; 10 bases map to TRBD2. CDR3 length: 15 amino acids. V trimming: 5 bases; J trimming: 4 bases; junction bases outside the gene matches: 4. CDR1 and CDR2 from the germline V gene are SGHVS and FNYEAQ. The CDR3 protein is CASSRTSGPTGELFF. The CDR3 nucleotides are TGTGCCAGCAGCCGGACTAGCGGTCCCACCGGGGAGCTGTTTTTT.

With regard to this clonotype: Since a much larger clone is just one base distant, this may be a read error. The chain joins TRBV20-1 to TRBJ1-1; D call uncertain. CDR3 length equals 14 residues. In germline, CDR1 is DFQATT, CDR2 SNEGSKA (reference sequence). The CDR3 nucleotides are TGCAGTGCTAGAGATTTGGGTGTGAACACTGAAGCTTCCTTT. It codes for CSARDLGVNTEASF.

The V and J genes are TRBV24-1 and TRBJ1-1; no definite D call. The germline V gene has CDR1 KGHDR and CDR2 SFDVKD. The CDR3 totals 12 residues. The CDR3 region has the DNA TGTGGCAACAGCGCTACGAACACTGAAGCTTTCTTT. Amino acids: CGNSATNTEAFF.

Worth noting for this clonotype: One base away lies a much larger clone, so this may be a sequencing read error. The J gene is TRBJ2-7, the V gene TRBV7-9; tentative D call: TRBD2 (7 bases). Germline V gives CDR1 SEHNR, CDR2 FQNEAQ (reference sequence). There are 14 residues in the CDR3. The CDR3 protein is CTSSEIGGRGEQYF. The CDR3 nucleotides read TGTACCAGCAGCGAAATCGGGGGGCGAGGGGAGCAGTACTTC.

With respect to this clonotype: A much larger clonotype is one base distant, so this may be a read error. The chain joins TRBV7-3 to TRBJ2-2; D not resolved. Germline CDR1 reads SGHTA; CDR2 reads FQGTGA. The CDR3 sequence is 15 residues long. CDR3 bases: TGCGCCAGCAACCAAGCTCTTGTTAACACCGGGGAGCTGTTTTTT. Translation gives CASNQALVNTGELFF.

The J gene is TRBJ1-6, the V gene TRBV7-6, with 7 positions matching TRBD1. Germline trimming cut 5 bases from V and 9 bases from J; bases unmatched to any gene: 10. This CDR3 region has 15 residues. Germline V gene lookup returns CDR1 SGHVS and CDR2 FNYEAQ. CDR3 in amino acids: CASSNPGTEGSPLHF. DNA for the CDR3: TGTGCCAGCAGCAATCCCGGGACAGAAGGTTCACCCCTCCACTTT.

The count of this clonotype is one. The gene calls are TRBV5-1 and TRBJ2-6; a possible D gene is TRBD1 (5 bases). Germline loops: CDR1 SGHRS, CDR2 YFSETQ. The length of the CDR3 is 16 residues. As DNA, the CDR3 is TGCAGCGTTGCGAAATCAGGGTTCGCTGGGGCCAACGTCCTGACTTTC. It translates to CSVAKSGFAGANVLTF.

This clonotype was detected ten times or more. V is TRBV20-1 and J is TRBJ2-6; the D is unclear. V was clipped by 3 bases and J by 2 bases, with 5 bases between them. Germline V gene data show CDR1 as DFQATT and CDR2 as SNEGSKA (reference sequence). The CDR3 extends over 13 amino acids. The CDR3 sequence: CSARGTGANVLTF. The CDR3 DNA sequence: TGCAGTGCTAGGGGTACTGGGGCCAACGTCCTGACTTTC.

The chain is built from TRBV7-2 and TRBJ2-5, with 8 bases matching TRBD2. V lost 3 bases and J lost 5; bases outside the gene matches: 2. The CDR3 covers 13 residues. The V gene's germline CDR1 is SGHTA and CDR2 FQGNSA. CDR3 sequence reads: CASSFSGDETQYF. The CDR3 DNA follows: TGTGCCAGCAGCTTTAGCGGGGACGAGACCCAGTACTTC.

V and J are TRBV5-4 and TRBJ1-1; D remains ambiguous. Trimming shortened V by 0 bases and J by 6 bases, and 9 bases separated the two germline ends. In germline, CDR1 is SGHNT, CDR2 YYREEE (reference sequence). There are 13 residues in the CDR3. CDR3 nucleotide sequence: TGTGCCAGCAGCTTGGGATTGAGCCCTGAAGCTTTCTTT. Protein: CASSLGLSPEAFF.

The chain carries TRBV24-1 and TRBJ1-4; D unresolved. V lost 0 bases, J lost 6 bases, and 10 bases lay in between. From germline, CDR1 is KGHDR and CDR2 SFDVKD. The CDR3 totals 15 residues. CDR3 nucleotides: TGTGCCACCAGTGATTTGCTAGCGGGAGATGAAAAACTGTTTTTT. Amino acids: CATSDLLAGDEKLFF.

Comments on this clonotype: Possible read error: a much larger clone is one base away. The chain combines TRBV7-2 with TRBJ1-6; D not certain. Germline V CDR1 and CDR2: SGHTA, FQGNSA. Deletions cut 8 bases from V and 9 bases from J, with 14 bases between. The CDR3 is 13 amino acids. CDR3 sequence reads: CASRPYGSSPLHF. Written as DNA, the CDR3 is TGTGCCAGCCGCCCCTATGGGAGTTCACCCCTCCACTTT.

This clonotype appeared once. The V call is TRBV24-1, the J call TRBJ1-2; D unresolved. CDR1 is KGHDR, CDR2 SFDVKD, per germline. CDR3 length: 13 amino acids. V lost 2 bases to trimming and J lost 2 bases, with 5 bases between them. The CDR3 DNA reads TGTGCCACCAGTGATTACGGGAACTATGGCTACACCTTC. Translated: CATSDYGNYGYTF.

This chain uses TRBV20-1 with TRBJ1-6; D gene ambiguous. Germline assignment: CDR1 DFQATT and CDR2 SNEGSKA (reference sequence). This CDR3 is 13 amino acids long. Trimming cost V 0 bases and J 7 bases, with 7 bases left between them. CDR3 DNA: TGCAGTGCTAGAGATGCCCGAAATTCACCCCTCCACTTT. It is translated as CSARDARNSPLHF.

The chain links TRBV29-1 to TRBJ2-7; D tentatively reads TRBD1 or TRBD2 (7 bases each). The length of the CDR3 is 11 residues. The V and J ends lost 8 bases and 4 bases respectively, with 12 bases between them. Germline V gene sequence: CDR1 SQVTM, CDR2 ANQGSEA. The CDR3 sequence is CSQQGGYEQYF. CDR3 sequence (DNA): TGCAGCCAGCAGGGGGGGTACGAGCAGTACTTC.

Worth noting for this clonotype: The junction differs from germline at one of its ends, possibly a read error. V is TRBV12-3 or TRBV12-4 and J is TRBJ2-5; D call uncertain. The CDR3 is made up of 14 amino acids. The CDR3 coding sequence is TGTGCCAGCAATTTAGGAGTAGGAAATCAGCCCCAGTACTTC. As protein: CASNLGVGNQPQYF.

V and J are TRBV2 and TRBJ2-6, with D perhaps given as TRBD1 or TRBD2 (5 bases each). The V end was cut by 1 base, the J end by 4 bases, with 8 bases between. This CDR3 region has 15 residues. Germline V gives CDR1 SNHLY, CDR2 FYNNEI. In DNA form, the CDR3 reads TGTGCCAGCAGTGAAGGAGGGGAAGGGGCCAACGTCCTGACTTTC. Protein sequence: CASSEGGEGANVLTF. Combining the CDR3 with reference TRBV2 and TRBJ2-6 gives the whole variable domain EPEVTQTPSHQVTQMGQEVILRCVPISNHLYFYWYRQILGQKVEFLVSFYNNEISEKSEIFDDQFSVERPDGSNFTLKIRSTKLEDSAMYFCASSEGGEGANVLTFGAGSRLTVL.

This clonotype has at least ten counts. The rearrangement links TRBV7-9 to TRBJ1-6; 9 bases agree with TRBD1. Trimming took 5 bases from V and 9 from J; bases not matched to a gene: 5. Germline lookup yields CDR1 SEHNR and CDR2 FQNEAQ (reference sequence). This CDR3 spans 14 amino acids. The CDR3 sequence: CASSVTGGLSPLHF. The DNA of the CDR3 is TGTGCCAGCAGCGTTACAGGGGGCCTTTCACCCCTCCACTTT.

The chain carries TRBV20-1 and TRBJ2-5; D gene uncertain. Trimming left V 1 base short and J 1 base short, with 10 bases between. The V gene's germline CDR1 is DFQATT and CDR2 SNEGSKA (reference sequence). The CDR3 length is 14 residues. The CDR3 spells CSARVRGSQETQYF. The CDR3 DNA reads TGCAGTGCTAGAGTTCGTGGCAGCCAAGAGACCCAGTACTTC.

The J gene is TRBJ2-7, the V gene TRBV7-9; 8 bases agree with TRBD1. In germline, CDR1 is SEHNR, CDR2 FQNEAQ (reference sequence). This CDR3 has 19 amino acids. The ends lost 0 bases at V and 2 bases at J; junction bases unmatched: 15. CDR3 residues: CASSLARFGTGVLPYEQYF. CDR3 DNA: TGTGCCAGCAGCTTAGCGCGGTTCGGGACAGGCGTCCTCCCCTACGAGCAGTACTTC.

DNA of the CDR3: TGTGCCAGCAGCTTAGTTGGGCCCATTGCACCCCTCCACTTT. Protein sequence: CASSLVGPIAPLHF. J is TRBJ1-6 and V is TRBV7-8; no firm D call. This CDR3 is built from 14 residues. The V gene lost 1 base and the J gene lost 11 bases, with 12 bases spanning the gap. Germline-derived CDR1 and CDR2 are SGHVS and FQNEAQ.

V usage is TRBV2 and J usage is TRBJ1-2, with 8 bases fitting TRBD1. The CDR3 contains 13 residues. Germline assignment: CDR1 SNHLY and CDR2 FYNNEI. V was clipped by 8 bases and J by 2 bases; unmatched bases: 4. CDR3 DNA sequence: TGTGCCAGCTGCAGACAGGGGAACTATGGCTACACCTTC. Encoded protein: CASCRQGNYGYTF.

The chain employs TRBV27 and TRBJ1-3; TRBD1 might be the D (6 bases). In germline, CDR1 is MNHEY, CDR2 SMNVEV (reference sequence). The germline V and J ends were trimmed by 2 bases and 4 bases, with 9 bases remaining between them. CDR3 length: 14 residues. In DNA, the CDR3 is TGTGCCAGCAGTTTACGGGGGCCGGGAAACACCATATATTTT. Amino acid sequence: CASSLRGPGNTIYF.

The chain links TRBV7-2 to TRBJ2-2, with D unclear. The CDR3 runs to 12 residues. Germline CDR1 is SGHTA and CDR2 is FQGNSA. Deletions cut 5 bases from V and 8 bases from J, with 9 bases between. The CDR3 region is CASSPTAGELFF. The CDR3 bases are TGTGCCAGCAGCCCAACAGCAGGGGAGCTGTTTTTT.

This clonotype was seen repeatedly, ten times or more. V gene TRBV4-1 combines with J gene TRBJ2-7, with D possibly TRBD1 on 7 matching bases. V lost 0 bases and J lost 7, with 16 bases in between. CDR3 size: 15 residues. The germline V gene has CDR1 MGHRA and CDR2 YSYEKL. The CDR3 coding sequence is TGCGCCAGCAGCCAAGATGCGGGACAGATGATTGAGCAGTACTTC. Its translation is CASSQDAGQMIEQYF.

The chain has TRBV29-1 and TRBJ1-1; 10 positions agree with TRBD1. This CDR3 has 13 residues. The V gene's germline CDR1 is SQVTM and CDR2 ANQGSEA. CDR3 residues: CRAGTGATTEAFF. CDR3 sequence (DNA): TGCAGGGCCGGGACAGGGGCTACCACTGAAGCTTTCTTT.

CDR3 region: CASSVWLAGVGPREQYF. In DNA form, the CDR3 reads TGTGCCAGCAGCGTGTGGTTAGCGGGAGTGGGGCCGCGGGAGCAGTACTTC. The chain links TRBV9 to TRBJ2-7, with 9 bases lining up with TRBD2. V lost 2 bases and J lost 7; bases outside the gene matches: 16. The germline gives CDR1 SGDLS, CDR2 YYNGEE. The length of the CDR3 is 17 residues.